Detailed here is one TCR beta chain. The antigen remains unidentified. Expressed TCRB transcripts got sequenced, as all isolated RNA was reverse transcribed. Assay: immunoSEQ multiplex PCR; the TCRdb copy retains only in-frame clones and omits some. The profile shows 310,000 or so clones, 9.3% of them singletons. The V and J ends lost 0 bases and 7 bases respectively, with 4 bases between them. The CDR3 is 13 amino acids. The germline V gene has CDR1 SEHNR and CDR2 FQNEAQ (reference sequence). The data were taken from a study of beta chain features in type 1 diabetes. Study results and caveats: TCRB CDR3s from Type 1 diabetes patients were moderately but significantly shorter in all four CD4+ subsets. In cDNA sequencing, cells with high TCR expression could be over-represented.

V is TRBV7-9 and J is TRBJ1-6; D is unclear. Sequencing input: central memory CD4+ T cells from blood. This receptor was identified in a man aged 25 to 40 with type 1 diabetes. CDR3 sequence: CASSLADNSPLHF. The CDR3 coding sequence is TGTGCCAGCAGCTTAGCGGACAATTCACCCCTCCACTTT.